This section outlines one T cell receptor beta chain sequence together with its context. Its antigen is still unknown. Repertoires were generated with immunoSEQ multiplex PCR, while TCRdb's copy carries only in-frame clones and drops some. The data contain fewer than 35,000 clones, approximately 89% of them singletons. The entry originates in a study of OX40 agonist ivuxolimab in advanced cancers. Study outcomes and limitations: Determination of antigen specificity was not performed for the expanded peripheral T cells.

The CDR3 has 13 residues. Germline CDR1 reads SGHAT; CDR2 reads FQNNGV. V lost 5 bases to trimming and J lost 7 bases, with 12 bases between them. The chain links TRBV11-2 to TRBJ2-1; D gene unclear. Sequences were derived from CD4+ or CD8+ T cells sorted from blood, sampled in a trial of the OX40 agonist ivuxolimab. This TCR came from an adult with an advanced solid tumor such as melanoma, head and neck, liver or kidney cancer. The CDR3 reads CASSATGPNEQFF. The CDR3 coding sequence is TGTGCCAGCAGCGCGACGGGTCCGAATGAGCAGTTCTTC.